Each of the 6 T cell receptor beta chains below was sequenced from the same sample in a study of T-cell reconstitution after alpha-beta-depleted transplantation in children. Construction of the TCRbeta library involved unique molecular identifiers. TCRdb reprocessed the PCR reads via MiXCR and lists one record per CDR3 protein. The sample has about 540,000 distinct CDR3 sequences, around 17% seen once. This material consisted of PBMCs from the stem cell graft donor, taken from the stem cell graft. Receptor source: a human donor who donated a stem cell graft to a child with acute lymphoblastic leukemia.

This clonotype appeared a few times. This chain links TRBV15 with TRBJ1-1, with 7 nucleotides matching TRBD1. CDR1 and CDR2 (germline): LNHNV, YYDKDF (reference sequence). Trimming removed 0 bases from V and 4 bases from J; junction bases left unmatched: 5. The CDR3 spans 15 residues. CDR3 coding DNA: TGTGCCACCAGCAGAGATAGGGGGCTTTCCACTGAAGCTTTCTTT. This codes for CATSRDRGLSTEAFF.

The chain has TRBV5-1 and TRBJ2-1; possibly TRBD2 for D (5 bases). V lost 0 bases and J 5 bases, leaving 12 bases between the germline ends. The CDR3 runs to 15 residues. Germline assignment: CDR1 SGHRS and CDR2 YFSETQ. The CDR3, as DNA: TGCGCCAGCAGCTTGGAGGGAGCAGGCCACAATGAGCAGTTCTTC. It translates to CASSLEGAGHNEQFF.

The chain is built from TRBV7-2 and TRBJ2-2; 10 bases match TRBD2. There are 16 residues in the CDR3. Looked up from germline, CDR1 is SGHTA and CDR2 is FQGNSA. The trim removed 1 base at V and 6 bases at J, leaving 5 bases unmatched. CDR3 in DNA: TGTGCCAGCAGCTTAGGGCAGCGGGAGGGCCCCGGGGAGCTGTTTTTT. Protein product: CASSLGQREGPGELFF. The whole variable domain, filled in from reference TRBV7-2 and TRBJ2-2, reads GAGVSQSPSNKVTEKGKDVELRCDPISGHTALYWYRQSLGQGLEFLIYFQGNSAPDKSGLPSDRFSAERTGGSVSTLTIQRTQQEDSAVYLCASSLGQREGPGELFFGEGSRLTVL.

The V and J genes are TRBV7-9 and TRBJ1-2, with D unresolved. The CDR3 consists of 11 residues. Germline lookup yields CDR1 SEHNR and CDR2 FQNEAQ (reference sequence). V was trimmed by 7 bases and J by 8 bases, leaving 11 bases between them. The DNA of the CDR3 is TGTGCCAGCACCTCGGGGAGAGGCTACACCTTC. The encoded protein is CASTSGRGYTF. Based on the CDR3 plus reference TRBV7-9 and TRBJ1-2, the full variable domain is DTGVSQNPRHKITKRGQNVTFRCDPISEHNRLYWYRQTLGQGPEFLTYFQNEAQLEKSRLLSDRFSAERPKGSFSTLEIQRTEQGDSAMYLCASTSGRGYTFGSGTRLTVV.

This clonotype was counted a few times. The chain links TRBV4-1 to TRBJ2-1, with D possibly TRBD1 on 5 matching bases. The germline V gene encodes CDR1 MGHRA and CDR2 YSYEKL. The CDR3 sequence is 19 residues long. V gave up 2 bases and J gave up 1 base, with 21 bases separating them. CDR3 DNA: TGCGCCAGCAGCCAAATGAAAGGTTCCGGCGCAGGGTCCTACAATGAGCAGTTCTTC. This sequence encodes CASSQMKGSGAGSYNEQFF.

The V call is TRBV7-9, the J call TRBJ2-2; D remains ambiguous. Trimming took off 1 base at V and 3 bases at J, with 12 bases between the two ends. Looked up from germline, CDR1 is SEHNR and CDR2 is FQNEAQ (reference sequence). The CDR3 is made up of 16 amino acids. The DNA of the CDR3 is TGTGCCAGCAGCTTAGTGCGGCGACCCTACACCGGGGAGCTGTTTTTT. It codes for CASSLVRRPYTGELFF.